What follows describes a single T cell receptor (beta chain). Its target is unknown. Libraries were prepared by immunoSEQ multiplex PCR; TCRdb keeps only in-frame clonotypes and omits some of them. The sample lists some 150,000 clones, over 75% seen once, with less than 9.5% in the top ten. V lost 0 bases and J 5 bases, leaving 14 bases between the germline ends. The CDR3 has 16 residues. CDR1 and CDR2 from the germline V gene are SGDLS and YYNGEE. This record belongs to a study of T cell responses to AZD1222 COVID-19 vaccine. General observations from the study: At baseline, seropositivity was found in only 5 to 7 AZD1222 recipients. Unmutated variant regions are reportedly the target of nearly half of TCRs that are spike-specific. Clonal diversity was possibly underestimated; the donors were predominantly white British and more often female. Dominant at 160-218 and 743-854, vaccine-associated CD4 TCRs also spanned spike.

The sequencing used peripheral blood, collected 28 days after the second dose of the MenACWY control vaccine. The rearrangement uses TRBV9 and TRBJ2-2, with a possible D match to TRBD1 (6 bases). This sequence was found in an adult who received the MenACWY meningococcal vaccine as a control. The CDR3 DNA reads TGTGCCAGCAGCGTAGCTACCGGACAGAGAACCGGGGAGCTGTTTTTT. Translation gives CASSVATGQRTGELFF.